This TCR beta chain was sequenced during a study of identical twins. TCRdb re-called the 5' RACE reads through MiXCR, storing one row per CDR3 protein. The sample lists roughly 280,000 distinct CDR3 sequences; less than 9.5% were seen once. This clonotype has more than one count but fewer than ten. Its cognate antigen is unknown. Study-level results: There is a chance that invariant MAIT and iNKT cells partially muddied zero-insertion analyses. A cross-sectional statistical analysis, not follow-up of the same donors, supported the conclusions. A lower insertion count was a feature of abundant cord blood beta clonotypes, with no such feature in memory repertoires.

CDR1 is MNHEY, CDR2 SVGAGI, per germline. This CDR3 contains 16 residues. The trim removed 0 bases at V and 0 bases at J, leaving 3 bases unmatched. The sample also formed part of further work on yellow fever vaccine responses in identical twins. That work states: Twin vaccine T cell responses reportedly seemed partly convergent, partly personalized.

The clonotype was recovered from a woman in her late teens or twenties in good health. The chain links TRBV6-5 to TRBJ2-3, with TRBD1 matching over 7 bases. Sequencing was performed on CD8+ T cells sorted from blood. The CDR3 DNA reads TGTGCCAGCAGTTACTCCGCGACAGGGAGCACAGATACGCAGTATTTT. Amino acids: CASSYSATGSTDTQYF.